Described below is a single TCR beta chain sequence and its context. What this receptor recognizes is not known. Base quality data are lacking; no much larger clone is found one base away. Receptor libraries were prepared by RACE. Sequenced on a NextSeq 500. During library preparation, unique molecular identifiers were attached to individual cDNA molecules so that TCRs could be counted in a quantitative, reproducible way. For every blood RNA sample, sequencing covered both the TCR alpha and TCR beta chains. Per the original workflow: Samples had a median of roughly 100,000 TCRs, with a range from 23,224 to 690,600. The Decombinator software suite was used to annotate the V, J and CDR3 of the TCR reads. For the PS versus PT1 abundance plots, all samples were subsampled to the same number of TCRs (28,000). TCRs were defined as expanded if absent before sensitization and observed at least eight times at the 2-week time point. TCRdb ran its own pipeline on the public reads, namely fastp trimming at Q25 and MiXCR clone calling, and kept in-frame beta chains. Under each unique CDR3 protein, matching rows form one entry showing the most common genes and DNA. TCRdb assigned the V and J calls; the authors' analysis was not used. In all, the sample holds approximately 340,000 distinct CDR3 sequences, and under 9% of those were seen once. The ten largest account for less than 10% of the sample.

The time point label here, explained by the study, means: patch test 1, 2 weeks after DPC sensitization. Interpreted using the paper, the treatment or condition label stands for: therapeutic diphenylcyclopropenone sensitization with weekly scalp DPC. At each patch-test visit, blood was drawn before the patch test was applied. Eligible patients were aged 18 to 70, diagnosed with alopecia, deemed suitable for DPC therapy, and excluded if pregnant. Unfractionated whole blood was collected in Tempus Blood RNA tubes, and total RNA was extracted from that blood. This sample stems from a study of human T cells and chemical hapten exposure (dated by TCRdb to the early 2020s). About the investigation overall: For sensitization, 2% DPC in acetone was applied to a 2 cm by 2 cm area of upper inner arm skin. Throughout the study period of around 24 weeks, patients also received therapeutic DPC doses to the scalp every week. Patch testing was done on the upper back using Finn chambers containing 0.01% DPC, and results were scored after 6 days according to International Contact Dermatitis Research Group standards. The patient cohort, mostly female, included alopecia areata with under or over 50% scalp involvement, alopecia totalis and alopecia universalis. Libraries were pooled for sequencing, and per-sample TCR yields varied mainly because of small differences in library volumes within the pool. Peripheral blood TCR repertoire changes were tracked in vivo in alopecia patients during primary and secondary sensitization to the hapten diphenylcyclopropenone (DPC). Blood was sampled from patients pre-sensitization (week 0) and at 2, 6 and about 24 weeks after DPC sensitization. For TCR sequencing, blood came from approximately 29 alopecia patients at anywhere from one to four time points (pre-sensitization, 2, 6 and 24 weeks).

Broad study findings and their caveats: Repeated subsampling changed both the strength of the expansion versus patch-test correlation and the threshold at which that correlation became significant. The number of TCRs above 1 in 1000 frequency did not change with DPC sensitization; there was no evidence of global repertoire structure alterations. Alopecia, a presumed autoimmune disease, was present in all patients, so the immune response of the patients might differ from that of healthy individuals. Expanded TCRs formed significantly more large CDR3 similarity clusters than pre-sensitization or healthy control sets, consistent with antigen-driven responses. A positive correlation was found between the number of PT1 expanded TCRs and patch test score, with significance reached at thresholds 8, 16 and 32 but not 4.

V is cut by 0 bases and J by 3 bases, and the space between the germline ends is 5 bases. The CDR3, cysteine through phenylalanine, is 13 amino acids long. Only the CDR3 part of the read is kept: 39 bases, read in frame from the first base. Sequences ENHRY (CDR1) and SYGVKD (CDR2) are obtained from the germline V gene. This TCR derives from a woman between 18 and 30 years old with alopecia areata. Some clones in this sample may be carry-over from other donors' samples. The rearrangement joined TRBV10-3 to TRBJ1-2; the D segment could be TRBD1, given 5 matching bases. The sequenced sample was whole blood, obtained in connection with sensitization to the hapten diphenylcyclopropenone (DPC). The CDR3 has the sequence CAISESTDYGYTF. The DNA is as follows: TGTGCCATCAGTGAGTCGACAGACTATGGCTACACCTTC.